Listed here are 27 T cell receptor beta chains from one sample, sequenced in a study of shared clonotypes between healthy human individuals. TCRdb's copy holds only in-frame clones and misses some; the assay was immunoSEQ multiplex PCR. The table has approximately 2.5 million clones, more than 85% seen once. The sample comprised naive CD4+ T cells from PBMCs. The subset here: CD45RA+ positively selected. These receptors were collected from a man between 18 and 29 years old in good health. Some clones in this sample may be carry-over from other donors' samples.

In its sample, this clone was seen once. The J gene is TRBJ2-7, the V gene TRBV27; unclear D gene. V lost 5 bases, J lost 3 bases, and 8 bases lay in between. The germline CDR1 and CDR2 sequences are MNHEY and SMNVEV (reference sequence). The CDR3 is 12 residues long. The DNA for the CDR3 is TGTGCCAGCAGTATTTGGGGCTACGAGCAGTACTTC. Residues: CASSIWGYEQYF.

This clone was seen a single time. This rearrangement joins TRBV10-3 to TRBJ2-5; no reliable D call. Deletions cut 3 bases from V and 0 bases from J, with 5 bases between. The CDR3 is 13 residues long. Germline CDR1 and CDR2: ENHRY and SYGVKD. CDR3 DNA: TGTGCCATCAGTGACAGAGACCAAGAGACCCAGTACTTC. Protein: CAISDRDQETQYF.

V and J are TRBV4-1 and TRBJ1-3; 8 bases align to TRBD1. This CDR3 is built from 18 residues. V gave up 2 bases and J gave up 4 bases; unmatched junction bases: 13. Germline loops: CDR1 MGHRA, CDR2 YSYEKL. As DNA, the CDR3 is TGCGCCAGCAGCCAACCGAGACAGGGGCCGCGAGAGGGAAACACCATATATTTT. Translated: CASSQPRQGPREGNTIYF.

This chain links TRBV27 with TRBJ1-2; 8 bases agree with TRBD1. Germline loops: CDR1 MNHEY, CDR2 SMNVEV (reference sequence). J lost 4 bases, V lost 6 bases, and 10 bases had no gene match. The CDR3 totals 15 residues. The CDR3, as DNA: TGTGCCAGCAGAACCCACAGACAGGGGATCTATGGCTACACCTTC. The encoded protein is CASRTHRQGIYGYTF.

The rearrangement joins TRBV7-2 to TRBJ2-7; 8 bases fit TRBD2. Trimming took 1 base from V and 1 from J; bases not matched to a gene: 15. CDR1 and CDR2 from the germline V gene are SGHTA and FQGNSA. The CDR3 loop spans 19 amino acids. The CDR3 DNA follows: TGTGCCAGCAGCTTAGGGGGTAGCGGGACGCCTAAACGTTCCTACGAGCAGTACTTC. Encoded protein: CASSLGGSGTPKRSYEQYF.

V gene TRBV27 combines with J gene TRBJ2-3, with 12 bases that match TRBD2. Trimming cost V 7 bases and J 7 bases; bases outside gene matches: 6. This CDR3 has 14 residues. CDR1 and CDR2 from the germline V gene are MNHEY and SMNVEV (reference sequence). The CDR3 loop is CASMLAGGPNTQYF. CDR3 nucleotide sequence: TGTGCCAGCATGCTAGCGGGAGGGCCAAATACGCAGTATTTT.

This clone came up once. This rearrangement joins TRBV28 to TRBJ2-6; D is possibly TRBD1 (6 bases). The CDR3 spans 18 residues. From germline, CDR1 is MDHEN and CDR2 SYDVKM. Trimming took 8 bases from V and 5 from J, leaving 25 bases between them. CDR3 sequence: CASHENTGTRGWANVLTF. Here the CDR3 DNA reads TGTGCCAGCCATGAAAATACAGGGACGAGAGGGTGGGCCAACGTCCTGACTTTC.

Points on this clone: One junction end does not reproduce the germline sequence, and a read error may be involved. J is TRBJ1-2 and V is TRBV18, with 9 bases aligning to TRBD1. The germline gives CDR1 KGHSH, CDR2 LQKENI. This CDR3 has 15 amino acids. The CDR3 loop is CASSPQGALNYGYTF. The CDR3 DNA reads as TGTGCCAGCTCTCCACAGGGGGCGCTGAACTATGGCTACACCTTC.

This rearrangement joins TRBV5-1 to TRBJ2-7; tentative D call: TRBD2 (5 bases). Looked up from germline, CDR1 is SGHRS and CDR2 is YFSETQ. The CDR3 loop spans 14 amino acids. V shed 4 bases and J shed 1 base, with 12 bases lying between them. As DNA, the CDR3 is TGCGCCAGCAGCACGGCCGGACTTTCCTACGAGCAGTACTTC. Translating gives CASSTAGLSYEQYF.

In regard to this clone: Other nucleotide sequences from this sample produce the same CDR3. The chain carries TRBV9 and TRBJ2-3; D is unresolved. Trimming took off 4 bases at V and 0 bases at J, with 12 bases between the two ends. The CDR3 contains 15 residues. Germline lookup yields CDR1 SGDLS and CDR2 YYNGEE. CDR3 region: CASSPLGGSTDTQYF. CDR3 nucleotide sequence: TGTGCCAGCAGCCCGTTGGGCGGCAGCACAGATACGCAGTATTTT.

The chain employs TRBV11-2 and TRBJ2-7, with a weak D call TRBD2 (8 bases). The CDR3 contains 16 residues. Germline V gene lookup returns CDR1 SGHAT and CDR2 FQNNGV. V dropped 5 bases and J dropped 2 bases, with 19 bases sitting between them. CDR3 region: CASSTAGDSRPYEQYF. The CDR3 nucleotides read TGTGCCAGCAGCACAGCGGGGGACAGCCGACCCTACGAGCAGTACTTC.

The CDR3 here is CASSPAGKNYGYTF. The CDR3 DNA follows: TGTGCCAGCAGCCCCGCGGGAAAGAACTATGGCTACACCTTC. The rearrangement joins TRBV7-9 to TRBJ1-2; D call uncertain. V shed 5 bases and J shed 2 bases, with 12 bases lying between them. The CDR3 spans 14 residues. Germline loops: CDR1 SEHNR, CDR2 FQNEAQ (reference sequence).

This chain links TRBV5-4 with TRBJ1-1; tentatively, D is TRBD1 (5 bases). Germline assignment: CDR1 SGHNT and CDR2 YYREEE (reference sequence). The CDR3 contains 14 residues. V gave up 2 bases and J gave up 6 bases, with 14 bases separating them. In DNA, the CDR3 is TGTGCCAGCAGCTTCGGCCAGGGCTCGCCTGAAGCTTTCTTT. Protein: CASSFGQGSPEAFF.

As concerns this clone: Other nucleotide sequences from this sample produce the same CDR3. The chain is built from TRBV29-1 and TRBJ2-7, with D uncertain. The CDR3 is made up of 12 amino acids. Looked up from germline, CDR1 is SQVTM and CDR2 is ANQGSEA. V was trimmed by 6 bases and J by 1 base, leaving 10 bases between them. CDR3 nucleotide sequence: TGCAGCGTGGCAGGCCTTTCCTACGAGCAGTACTTC. It is translated as CSVAGLSYEQYF.

This chain joins TRBV5-1 and TRBJ2-3; no clear D. Germline V gene data show CDR1 as SGHRS and CDR2 as YFSETQ. V lost 4 bases and J lost 0, with 9 bases in between. CDR3 length equals 14 residues. The DNA of the CDR3 is TGCGCCAGCAGCCGCCTCGTTAGCACAGATACGCAGTATTTT. Translated: CASSRLVSTDTQYF.

CDR3 sequence reads: CASSSTGGTYGYTF. As DNA, the CDR3 is TGTGCCAGCAGCTCTACAGGGGGAACCTATGGCTACACCTTC. V gene TRBV7-2 combines with J gene TRBJ1-2; 8 bases are shared with TRBD1. Germline V gene lookup returns CDR1 SGHTA and CDR2 FQGNSA. CDR3 size: 14 residues. Losses at the gene ends were 4 bases for V and 4 bases for J; bases not matched to a gene: 5.

The DNA for the CDR3 is TGTGCCAGCCTGACAGGGAGAGGCACAGATACGCAGTATTTT. This gives the protein CASLTGRGTDTQYF. The chain couples TRBV2 to TRBJ2-3, with 7 bases matching TRBD1. CDR3 size: 14 residues. The ends lost 8 bases at V and 1 base at J; junction bases unmatched: 6. Germline V gene lookup returns CDR1 SNHLY and CDR2 FYNNEI.

Turning to this clone: Other DNA variants within this sample encode the same CDR3. The chain carries TRBV5-1 and TRBJ2-3; TRBD2 agrees at 13 bases. This CDR3 comprises 14 residues. Germline trimming cut 5 bases from V and 4 bases from J; bases unmatched to any gene: 1. Germline CDR1 reads SGHRS; CDR2 reads YFSETQ. CDR3 sequence: CASRLAGGPDTQYF. CDR3 DNA sequence: TGCGCCAGCAGACTAGCGGGAGGGCCAGATACGCAGTATTTT.

This clone showed up just once. The chain carries TRBV5-1 and TRBJ2-2, with D hard to call. The length of the CDR3 is 14 residues. Trimming stripped 5 bases from V and 0 bases from J, with 8 bases between. The germline V gene encodes CDR1 SGHRS and CDR2 YFSETQ. The CDR3 region is CASSSSTNTGELFF. The CDR3 DNA follows: TGCGCCAGCAGTTCAAGCACGAACACCGGGGAGCTGTTTTTT.

This chain connects TRBV7-3 to TRBJ2-7, with D unresolved. Between the trimmed V and J ends, which lost 0 bases and 4 bases, there was a span of 7 bases. Germline lookup yields CDR1 SGHTA and CDR2 FQGTGA. This CDR3 is 13 amino acids long. For the CDR3, the DNA is TGTGCCAGCAGCTTAACGCATACGTACGAGCAGTACTTC. Translating gives CASSLTHTYEQYF.

This chain uses TRBV19 with TRBJ1-5; 11 nucleotides align to TRBD1. This CDR3 is built from 17 residues. After removal of 8 bases from V and 4 bases from J, the junction contained 13 bases not matched to a gene. Per germline, CDR1 LNHDA and CDR2 SQIVND (reference sequence). The CDR3 loop is CASGPFGTGGVNQPQHF. The DNA for the CDR3 is TGTGCCAGTGGACCATTCGGGACAGGGGGTGTAAATCAGCCCCAGCATTTT.

The chain employs TRBV18 and TRBJ2-1; possibly TRBD2 for D (5 bases). The CDR3 runs 12 residues. Germline CDR1 KGHSH, CDR2 LQKENI. Trimming cost V 5 bases and J 12 bases, with 14 bases left between them. CDR3 bases: TGTGCCAGCTCAGAGGACTCTCGAAGGCAGTTCTTC. It yields the protein CASSEDSRRQFF.

The chain uses TRBV19 and TRBJ2-1; TRBD2 agrees at 7 bases. Trimming took 2 bases from V and 7 from J; bases not matched to a gene: 11. Germline V gene data show CDR1 as LNHDA and CDR2 as SQIVND (reference sequence). The length of the CDR3 is 16 residues. The CDR3: CASSIPGEGRLNEQFF. CDR3 DNA sequence: TGTGCCAGTAGTATACCGGGGGAGGGCCGGTTGAATGAGCAGTTCTTC.

V usage is TRBV4-3 and J usage is TRBJ1-5, with D possibly being TRBD1 (5 bases). Trimming left V 0 bases short and J 0 bases short, with 15 bases between. The germline CDR1 and CDR2 sequences are LGHNA and YSLEER. The CDR3 extends over 18 amino acids. The CDR3: CASSQDWQGLYSNQPQHF. In nucleotides, the CDR3 is TGCGCCAGCAGCCAAGATTGGCAGGGTCTATATAGCAATCAGCCCCAGCATTTT.

The gene calls are TRBV11-1 and TRBJ1-1; D unclear. Trimming stripped 5 bases from V and 1 base from J, with 8 bases between. Germline lookup yields CDR1 SGHAT and CDR2 FQDESV (reference sequence). This CDR3 has 13 amino acids. Here the CDR3 reads CASSLLSNTEAFF. CDR3 sequence (DNA): TGTGCCAGCAGCCTATTATCGAACACTGAAGCTTTCTTT.

CDR3 residues: CARRKQQTDNEQFF. For the CDR3, the DNA is TGTGCCAGAAGAAAACAGCAAACTGACAATGAGCAGTTCTTC. This rearrangement joins TRBV21-1 to TRBJ2-1. TRBV21-1 is designated a pseudogene. The CDR3 loop spans 14 amino acids.

This clone was seen a single time. The chain couples TRBV19 to TRBJ2-7; perhaps TRBD2 as D (5 bases). CDR1 is LNHDA, CDR2 SQIVND, per germline (reference sequence). The CDR3 covers 16 residues. V was trimmed by 6 bases and J by 7 bases, leaving 25 bases between them. The CDR3 loop is CASRIPERSPTGEQYF. The CDR3 nucleotides are TGTGCCAGTAGGATCCCAGAGCGTTCTCCTACGGGGGAGCAGTACTTC.